The table lists the clone carrying this TCR beta chain with a count of one. Its antigen is unknown. RNA extraction and reverse transcription yielded cDNA as sequencing template. Profiled with immunoSEQ multiplex PCR; TCRdb holds only in-frame clones, not every one. In the table there are 200,000 to 250,000 clones, 50% to 60% of which are singletons. These data belong to a study of CD8+ T cells in alopecia areata. Overall study: The percentage of affected scalp area served as the score of severity for treated patients.

General observations from the study: There were many expanded lesional clones persisting in scalp and blood during tofacitinib.

Regarding treatment: oral pan-JAK inhibitor, 5-10 mg twice daily. Lesional scalp punch biopsies and peripheral blood came from alopecia areata patients. The input for sequencing was CD4+ T cells sorted from blood, taken at week 4, from a patient treated with tofacitinib. The TCR was taken from a human donor with alopecia areata.

CDR3 DNA sequence: TGTGCCTGGAAACCCCGGGTCGGGATTACCTACGAGCAGTACTTC. It translates to CAWKPRVGITYEQYF. The chain combines TRBV30 with TRBJ2-7; tentative D call: TRBD2 (5 bases). V was trimmed by 4 bases and J by 2 bases, leaving 18 bases between them. Germline CDR1 and CDR2: GTSNPN and SVGIG (reference sequence). This CDR3 comprises 15 residues.